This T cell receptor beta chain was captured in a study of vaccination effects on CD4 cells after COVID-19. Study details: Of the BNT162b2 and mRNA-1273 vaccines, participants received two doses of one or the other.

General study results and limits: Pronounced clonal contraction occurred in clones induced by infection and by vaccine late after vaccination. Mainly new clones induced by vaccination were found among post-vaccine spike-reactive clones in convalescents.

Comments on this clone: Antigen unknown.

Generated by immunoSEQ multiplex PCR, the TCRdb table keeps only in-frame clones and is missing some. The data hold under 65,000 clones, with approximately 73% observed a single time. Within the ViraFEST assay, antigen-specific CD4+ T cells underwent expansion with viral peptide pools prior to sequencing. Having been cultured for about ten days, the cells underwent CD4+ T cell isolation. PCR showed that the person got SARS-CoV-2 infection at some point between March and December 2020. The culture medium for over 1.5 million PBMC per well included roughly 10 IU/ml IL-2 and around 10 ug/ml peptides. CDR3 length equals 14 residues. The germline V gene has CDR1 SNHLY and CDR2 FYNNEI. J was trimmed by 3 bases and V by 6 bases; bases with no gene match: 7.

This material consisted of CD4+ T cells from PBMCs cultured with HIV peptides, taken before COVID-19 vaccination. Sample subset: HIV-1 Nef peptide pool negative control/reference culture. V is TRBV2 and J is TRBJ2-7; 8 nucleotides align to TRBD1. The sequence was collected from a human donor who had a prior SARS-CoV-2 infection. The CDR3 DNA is TGTGCCAGCAGCGATCTCGGACAGGGCTACGAGCAGTACTTC. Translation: CASSDLGQGYEQYF.